The T cell receptor beta chain described here comes from a study of Ad26.COV2.S vaccination and SARS-CoV-2 variants. Only in-frame clones appear in the TCRdb table, and some are missing; sequencing was by immunoSEQ multiplex PCR. The repertoire holds 440,000 or so clones, with roughly nine tenths as singletons. This CDR3 has 15 amino acids. Trimming cost V 6 bases and J 10 bases; bases outside gene matches: 12. Per germline, CDR1 MNHNS and CDR2 SASEGT. As to treatment: around 19 received Ad26.COV2.S at low or high dose, single or two shots; 5 received placebo; per-sample allocation not given. Repertoires come from day 63 after the first vaccine or placebo injection.

The sequence was collected from a person between 18 and 65 years old who received the Ad26.COV2.S COVID-19 vaccine or a placebo. The rearrangement links TRBV6-1 to TRBJ1-6; 7 bases line up with TRBD1. The sequencing used peripheral blood, collected in a trial of Ad26.COV2.S vaccine versus placebo. As DNA, the CDR3 is TGTGCCAGCAGACCTAAACAGGGGAGTGGGTCACCCCTCCACTTT. It codes for CASRPKQGSGSPLHF.